Below, one TCR beta chain is given with its context. Its matching antigen is unknown. This sample is drawn from a study of cytomegalovirus exposure and HLA in healthy donors. Overall study context: A data release that came early held 80 million or so unique TCRs from HLA-typed donors.

Study results and limitations: Reports described diagnosis of cytomegalovirus status by the classifier as highly specific and sensitive.

V shed 5 bases and J shed 2 bases, with 17 bases lying between them. Germline CDR1 reads SGHTA; CDR2 reads FQGNSA. The CDR3 is 16 residues long. All donors participated as healthy donors of bone marrow. PCR employed 60 Vbeta and 13 Jbeta primers. TCRdb's copy holds only in-frame clones and misses some; the assay was immunoSEQ multiplex PCR. The profile shows about 190,000 clones, roughly 75% of them singletons. The TCR comes from a man aged 25-45 years in good health and CMV-seropositive. The rearrangement joins TRBV7-2 to TRBJ2-3; the D gene is possibly TRBD2 (6 bases). Material for sequencing was PBMCs. Here the CDR3 reads CASSLRVGGNTDTQYF. In nucleotides, the CDR3 is TGTGCCAGCAGCCTGAGGGTGGGGGGAAACACAGATACGCAGTATTTT.